This T cell receptor beta chain was recorded in a study of shared clonotypes between healthy human individuals. The repertoire was sequenced with immunoSEQ multiplex PCR; TCRdb's copy has only in-frame clones and lacks some. The table lists over 950,000 clones, about 80% of them singletons. This CDR3 has 13 residues. Between the trimmed V and J ends, which lost 11 bases and 6 bases, there was a span of 20 bases. The V gene's germline CDR1 is SNHLY and CDR2 FYNNEI. Findings of the study overall: At large depth, rarefaction still showed sorted-subset sequencing to be incomplete. Naive CD4 clonotypes overlapped across a few donors at approximately 5%. Clonotypes not shared had lower generation probabilities than those common to all four donors.

Caucasian adults residing in Nashville, Tennessee made up all the donors. Note on this clone: Its antigen is currently unknown.

The TCR sequence derives from a man aged 18 to 30 in good health. Some clones in this sample may be carry-over from other donors' samples. Input material: memory CD4+ T cells from PBMCs. Noted subset: CD45RA-negative fraction. The chain combines TRBV2 with TRBJ2-7; no reliable D call. CDR3 DNA sequence: TGTGCCTGCTTACAACAGCGCGTGGGCGAGCAGTACTTC. It yields the protein CACLQQRVGEQYF.